This T cell receptor (beta chain) was identified during a study of T cell repertoires in cytomegalovirus infection. The overall study: Public TCR beta signatures were indicative of both CMV infection and a matching HLA type.

In this sample, this clonotype turned up many times. Its antigen is as yet unknown. TCRdb ran MiXCR on the reads and lists one entry per CDR3 protein. The sample has under 800,000 distinct CDR3 sequences; approximately 24% are singletons. Study-wide findings and caveats: Of the TCR beta families, the public ones yielded a cumulative frequency that identified carriers of CMV plus the relevant HLA. Ex vivo responses were dominated by HLA-C-restricted CMV-specific TCR beta clonotypes.

Input material: CD8+ T cells from PBMCs. The sequence was obtained from a human donor in good health (CMV status not recorded). Some clones in this sample may be carry-over from other donors' samples.

CDR3 DNA sequence: TGTGCCAGCAGTTCGCGACAGGGGACTATCACTAATGAAAAACTGTTTTTT. The encoded protein is CASSSRQGTITNEKLFF. This rearrangement joins TRBV28 to TRBJ1-4, with TRBD1 matching 8 bases. Per the germline V gene, CDR1 is MDHEN and CDR2 is SYDVKM. The CDR3 has 17 residues. Trimming cost V 4 bases and J 2 bases; bases outside gene matches: 9.